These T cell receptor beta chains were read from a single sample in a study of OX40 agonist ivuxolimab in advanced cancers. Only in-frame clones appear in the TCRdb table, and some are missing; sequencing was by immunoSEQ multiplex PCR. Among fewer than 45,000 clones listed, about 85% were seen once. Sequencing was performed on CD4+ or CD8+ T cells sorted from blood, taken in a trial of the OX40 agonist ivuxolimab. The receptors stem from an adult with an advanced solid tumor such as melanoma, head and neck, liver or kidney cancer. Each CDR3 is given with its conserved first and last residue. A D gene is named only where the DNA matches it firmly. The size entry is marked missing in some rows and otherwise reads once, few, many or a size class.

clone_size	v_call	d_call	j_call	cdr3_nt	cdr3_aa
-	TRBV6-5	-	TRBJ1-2	TGTGCCAGCAGTTACGGAGTCTCTGTCTACACCTTC	CASSYGVSVYTF
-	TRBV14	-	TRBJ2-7	TGTGCCAGCAGCCAGTATAAAAAGGGCGAGCAGTACTTC	CASSQYKKGEQYF
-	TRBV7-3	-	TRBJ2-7	TGTGCCAGCAGCTACCAGGGATTTAGCTACGAGCAGTACTTC	CASSYQGFSYEQYF
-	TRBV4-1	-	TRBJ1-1	TGCGCCAGCAGCCTAGTAGGGAACATCAACACTGAAGCTTTCTTT	CASSLVGNINTEAFF
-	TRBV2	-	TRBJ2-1	TGTGCCAGCAGCCTAGGAATGGATGAGCAGTTCTTC	CASSLGMDEQFF
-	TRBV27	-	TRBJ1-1	TGTGCCAGCAGTTTAAATCGCGCGGACACTGAAGCTTTCTTT	CASSLNRADTEAFF
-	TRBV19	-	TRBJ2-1	TGTGCCAGTAGTGGCCCGGGGCCCGTTTCCGTCAATGAGCAGTTCTTC	CASSGPGPVSVNEQFF
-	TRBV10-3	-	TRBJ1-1	TGTGCCATAGACACGGGCCTGAACACTGAAGCTTTCTTT	CAIDTGLNTEAFF
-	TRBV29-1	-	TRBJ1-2	TGCAGCGTTGAAAAGGGGCTCCCTGGGGATGGCTACACCTTC	CSVEKGLPGDGYTF
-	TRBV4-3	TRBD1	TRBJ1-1	TGCGCCAGCAGCCAAGTCAGGGGGGCTGAAGCTTTCTTT	CASSQVRGAEAFF
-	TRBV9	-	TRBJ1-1	TGTGCCAGCAGCGTCGAAGGGATTACTGAAGCTTTCTTT	CASSVEGITEAFF
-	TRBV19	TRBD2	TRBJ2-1	TGTGCCAGTGGGAGCGGGATCGGTTACAATGAGCAGTTCTTC	CASGSGIGYNEQFF
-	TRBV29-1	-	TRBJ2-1	TGCAGCGTTGACAGTATAGGTTCTCAACCGGAGAATGAGCAGTTCTTC	CSVDSIGSQPENEQFF
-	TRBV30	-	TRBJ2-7	TGTGCCTGGAGTGCCAACTACGAGCAGTACTTC	CAWSANYEQYF
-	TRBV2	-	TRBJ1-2	TGTGCCAGCAGGTGGGGTGGCTATGGCTACACCTTC	CASRWGGYGYTF
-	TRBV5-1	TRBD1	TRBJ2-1	TGCGCCAGCAGCTCCCGGGACAGGGGTTGGGATGAGCAGTTCTTC	CASSSRDRGWDEQFF
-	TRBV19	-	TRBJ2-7	TGTGCCAGTAGTATAGGTAGGGGCGCCGAGCAGTACTTC	CASSIGRGAEQYF
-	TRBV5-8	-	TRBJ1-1	TGTGCCAGCAGCTTGGGTGGGGTAACTGAAGCTTTCTTT	CASSLGGVTEAFF
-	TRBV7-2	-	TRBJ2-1	TGTGCCAGTAACTTCGCCGGGCGCGGGTCCTACAATGAGCAGTTCTTC	CASNFAGRGSYNEQFF
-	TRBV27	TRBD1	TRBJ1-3	TGTGCCAGCAGTTTCCAGGGGGCTTCTGGAAACACCATATATTTT	CASSFQGASGNTIYF
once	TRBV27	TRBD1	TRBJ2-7	TGTGCCAGCAGTCCTCCTCCGGGACAGGGGGGGACCTACGAGCAGTACTTC	CASSPPPGQGGTYEQYF
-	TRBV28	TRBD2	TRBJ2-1	TGTGCCAGCAGCTACGGGGGGTACTACAATGAGCAGTTCTTC	CASSYGGYYNEQFF
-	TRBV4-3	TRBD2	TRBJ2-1	TGCGCCAGCAGCCAAGATAAAAAGGCTAGCGGGGGTAAGTTCTTC	CASSQDKKASGGKFF
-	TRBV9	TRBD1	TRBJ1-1	TGTGCCAGCAGCGTAGGGGGGACAGGGGCTGAAGCTTTCTTT	CASSVGGTGAEAFF
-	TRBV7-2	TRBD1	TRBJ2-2	TGTGCCAGCAGCTTACCCCGGGACAGGGCGGCTACCGGGGAGCTGTTTTTT	CASSLPRDRAATGELFF
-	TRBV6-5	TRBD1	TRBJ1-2	TGTGCCAGCAGTTACGGTCTGGGACAGTTCTATGGCTACACCTTC	CASSYGLGQFYGYTF
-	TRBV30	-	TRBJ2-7	TGTGCCTGGAGCCAGACAATTCCTGGCGAGCAGTACTTC	CAWSQTIPGEQYF
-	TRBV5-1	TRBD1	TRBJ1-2	TGCGCCAGCAGCTTGGTCTTTTTGGGACAGGGAGGGGAAGGCTACACCTTC	CASSLVFLGQGGEGYTF
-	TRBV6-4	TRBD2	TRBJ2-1	TGTGCCAGCAGTGACTCGACTAGCGGCTACAATGAGCAGTTCTTC	CASSDSTSGYNEQFF
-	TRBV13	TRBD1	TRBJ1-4	TGTGCCAGCAGCCAGAGACAGGGGAACGAAAAACTGTTTTTT	CASSQRQGNEKLFF
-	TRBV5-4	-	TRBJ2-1	TGTGCCAGCAGCTTGGCCTCTCCCCACAATGAGCAGTTCTTC	CASSLASPHNEQFF
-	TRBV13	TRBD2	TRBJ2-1	TGTGCCAGCAGCTTTACCGGGACTAGCGGGGGGATTAGCTCCTACAATGAGCAGTTCTTC	CASSFTGTSGGISSYNEQFF
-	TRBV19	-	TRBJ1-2	TGTGCCACCGACAGCTATGGCTACACCTTC	CATDSYGYTF
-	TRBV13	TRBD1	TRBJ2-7	TGTGCCAGCAGCTTAGGGGGACAGGCCAATTACGAGCAGTACTTC	CASSLGGQANYEQYF
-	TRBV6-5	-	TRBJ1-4	TGTGCCAGCAGTTACTCGGTCACGGGGGAAAAACTGTTTTTT	CASSYSVTGEKLFF
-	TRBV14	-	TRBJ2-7	TGTGCCAGCAGCCCCGGGACCTCCTACGAGCAGTACTTC	CASSPGTSYEQYF
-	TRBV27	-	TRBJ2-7	TGTGCCAGCGGATTACAGGGCTACGAGCAGTACTTC	CASGLQGYEQYF
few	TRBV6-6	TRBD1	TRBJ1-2	TGTGCCAGCAGTTCCAACAGGGGATCGAACTATGGCTACACCTTC	CASSSNRGSNYGYTF
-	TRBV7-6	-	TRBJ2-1	TGTGCCAGCAGCCCGGAAGGGGTGGGTGAGCAGTTCTTC	CASSPEGVGEQFF
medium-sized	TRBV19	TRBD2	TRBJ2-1	TGTGCCAGTAGTAGGGCTAGCGGGGGCGTGGAGCAGTTCTTC	CASSRASGGVEQFF
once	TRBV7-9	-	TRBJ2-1	TGTGCCAGCAGCTTAGGGACGGGGCTCTACAATGAGCAGTTCTTC	CASSLGTGLYNEQFF
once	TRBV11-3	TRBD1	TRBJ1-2	TGTGCCAGCAGCGCCCCGGGACAGGGAGCGCGAGGCTACACCTTC	CASSAPGQGARGYTF
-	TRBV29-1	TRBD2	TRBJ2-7	TGCAGCGTAGTAGGACTAGCGGGGGCGCCTTCCTACGAGCAGTACTTC	CSVVGLAGAPSYEQYF
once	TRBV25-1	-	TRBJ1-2	TGTGCCAGCAGTGTGGGGGTCTATGGCTACACCTTC	CASSVGVYGYTF
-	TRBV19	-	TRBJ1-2	TGTGCCAGTAGTATAGCGGCAGGGGATGGCTACACCTTC	CASSIAAGDGYTF
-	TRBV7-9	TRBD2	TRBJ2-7	TGTGCCAGCAGCGCGGGGGGAGGGACCTACGAGCAGTACTTC	CASSAGGGTYEQYF
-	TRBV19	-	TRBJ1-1	TGTGCCAGTAGTAGGTTCCTCACTGAAGCTTTCTTT	CASSRFLTEAFF
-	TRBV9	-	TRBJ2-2	TGTGCCAGCAGCCCTTCACCGGGACCGAACACCGGGGAGCTGTTTTTT	CASSPSPGPNTGELFF
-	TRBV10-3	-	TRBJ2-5	TGTGCCAGCTCCAGGGCCCAAGAGACCCAGTACTTC	CASSRAQETQYF
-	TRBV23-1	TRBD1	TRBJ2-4	TGCGCCAGCAGTCAATCCGACAGGGCCATGGGCATTCAGTACTTC	CASSQSDRAMGIQYF
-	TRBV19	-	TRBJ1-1	TGTGCCAGTACTGGGCCCGGAAGGGGTACTGAAGCTTTCTTT	CASTGPGRGTEAFF
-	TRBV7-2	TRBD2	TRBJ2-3	TGTGCCAGCAGCTCCACGGGGGGGCGGGGAGATACGCAGTATTTT	CASSSTGGRGDTQYF
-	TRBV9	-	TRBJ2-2	TGTGCCAGCAGCGGGCGGGGCTTCTTCACCGGGGAGCTGTTTTTT	CASSGRGFFTGELFF
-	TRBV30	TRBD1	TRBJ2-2	TGTGCCTGGAGTTGGACAGGGGTCCCCACCGGGGAGCTGTTTTTT	CAWSWTGVPTGELFF
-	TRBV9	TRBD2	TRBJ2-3	TGTGCCAGCAGCGTAGATAGCGGGAGGGTCACAGATACGCAGTATTTT	CASSVDSGRVTDTQYF
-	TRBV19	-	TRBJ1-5	TGTGCCAGTAGTATCCCGAATCAGCCCCAGCATTTT	CASSIPNQPQHF
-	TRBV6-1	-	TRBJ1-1	TGTGCCAGCAGTCGGACAGAGAACACTGAAGCTTTCTTT	CASSRTENTEAFF
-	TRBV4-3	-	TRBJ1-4	TGCGCCAGCAGCCAAGTTGGCAGTTCCAAGGCAACTAATGAAAAACTGTTTTTT	CASSQVGSSKATNEKLFF
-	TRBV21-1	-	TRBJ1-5	TGTGCCAGCAGCAAATGGTGGCCCCATCAGCCCCAGCATTTT	CASSKWWPHQPQHF
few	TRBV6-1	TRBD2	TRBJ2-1	TGTGCCAGCAGTGTATCACGGGGGGGCGTCGATGAGCAGTTCTTC	CASSVSRGGVDEQFF